The 8 T cell receptor beta chains below come from one sample, sequenced in a study of T cell changes during pregnancy in multiple sclerosis. Data came from immunoSEQ multiplex PCR; TCRdb stores just in-frame clones and leaves some out. The sample gives about 120,000 clones, approximately 95% of which show up once; roughly 6% is in the top ten. The sample in question was peripheral blood, obtained before pregnancy. The receptors were sampled from a female donor with multiple sclerosis, enrolled in a pregnancy study.

The chain carries TRBV6-5 and TRBJ2-2; D might be TRBD1 (5 bases). Trimming pared 6 bases from V and 8 bases from J, leaving 19 bases between. Looked up from germline, CDR1 is MNHEY and CDR2 is SVGAGI. The length of the CDR3 is 15 residues. DNA of the CDR3: TGTGCCAGCAGCCTGTTGGACCTTGGGGCGGGGGAGCTGTTTTTT. This gives the protein CASSLLDLGAGELFF.

The V call is TRBV5-1, the J call TRBJ2-5; 8 nucleotides line up with TRBD1. The germline V gene encodes CDR1 SGHRS and CDR2 YFSETQ. The trim removed 0 bases at V and 4 bases at J, leaving 8 bases unmatched. This CDR3 spans 16 amino acids. CDR3 bases: TGCGCCAGCAGCTTGGCCTGGCAGGGGGCTGGAGAGACCCAGTACTTC. Its protein product is CASSLAWQGAGETQYF.

The V and J genes are TRBV9 and TRBJ1-2, with D perhaps matching TRBD1 (5 bases). Germline CDR1 SGDLS, CDR2 YYNGEE. V lost 0 bases and J lost 3, with 12 bases in between. The CDR3 runs to 15 residues. The CDR3 coding sequence is TGTGCCAGCAGCGTAGATGGACAACCGGACTATGGCTACACCTTC. It specifies CASSVDGQPDYGYTF.

The chain recombines TRBV5-1 with TRBJ2-3; 7 positions agree with TRBD2. The ends lost 1 base at V and 2 bases at J; junction bases unmatched: 7. Germline V gene lookup returns CDR1 SGHRS and CDR2 YFSETQ. This CDR3 spans 16 amino acids. The CDR3 here is CASSLRRGSPTDTQYF. Here the CDR3 DNA reads TGCGCCAGCAGCTTGAGGCGCGGGAGTCCCACAGATACGCAGTATTTT.

The chain employs TRBV6-1 and TRBJ2-1; D is perhaps TRBD2 (7 bases). Trimming stripped 2 bases from V and 7 bases from J, with 15 bases between. Germline CDR1 and CDR2: MNHNS and SASEGT. This CDR3 has 15 amino acids. CDR3 in amino acids: CASSEKQEGGNEQFF. The DNA of the CDR3 is TGTGCCAGCAGTGAAAAGCAGGAGGGGGGGAATGAGCAGTTCTTC.

This clone was found many times. The V gene is TRBV27, the J gene TRBJ2-7; perhaps TRBD1 as D (6 bases). There are 15 residues in the CDR3. V gave up 2 bases and J gave up 2 bases, with 13 bases separating them. Per the germline V gene, CDR1 is MNHEY and CDR2 is SMNVEV (reference sequence). In DNA, the CDR3 is TGTGCCAGCAGTTTAACAGGGTCTTGGGCCTACGAGCAGTACTTC. It translates to CASSLTGSWAYEQYF.

The chain combines TRBV5-1 with TRBJ2-7; weak D call: TRBD2 (5 bases). Germline lookup yields CDR1 SGHRS and CDR2 YFSETQ. This CDR3 contains 11 residues. Trimming cost V 6 bases and J 5 bases, with 9 bases left between them. The CDR3 loop reads CASTDFDEQYF. In DNA form, the CDR3 reads TGCGCCAGCACGGACTTCGACGAGCAGTACTTC.

The gene calls are TRBV5-5 and TRBJ2-5, with 12 bases identical to TRBD2. Germline trimming cut 4 bases from V and 2 bases from J; bases unmatched to any gene: 3. CDR3 length: 15 residues. In germline, CDR1 is SGHKS, CDR2 YYEKEE (reference sequence). The CDR3 nucleotides read TGTGCCAGCAGCCGACTAGCGGGGGAACAAGAGACCCAGTACTTC. Protein sequence: CASSRLAGEQETQYF. The entire variable domain, with the rest obtained from reference TRBV5-5 and TRBJ2-5, is as follows: DAGVTQSPTHLIKTRGQQVTLRCSPISGHKSVSWYQQVLGQGPQFIFQYYEKEERGRGNFPDRFSARQFPNYSSELNVNALLLGDSALYLCASSRLAGEQETQYFGPGTRLLVL.